This record covers a single TCR beta chain. Germline loops: CDR1 SGHAT, CDR2 FQNNGV. The CDR3 loop spans 14 amino acids. The V segment lost 7 bases and the J segment 5 bases; nucleotides outside the gene matches: 7. Source study methods: Estimation of nucleated cell counts relied on the amplification of reference gene primers. Generated by immunoSEQ multiplex PCR, the TCRdb table keeps only in-frame clones and is missing some. V, J and clone size derive from that table, while D and trimming were established from the DNA sequence. The top ten hold approximately 43% of the sample, which has approximately 41,000 clones, under 85% seen once. The entry originates in a study of blood T cell repertoires in COVID-19. Overall study: From the United States, Italy and Spain came samples of acute and convalescent COVID-19. PBMCs, B-cell-depleted T cells, or T cells provided the cDNA or gDNA that made up the material.

The sequencing sample was made of peripheral blood. The TCR was taken from an elderly woman with acute or convalescent COVID-19. V and J are TRBV11-2 and TRBJ2-3; TRBD1 agrees at 9 bases. The CDR3 bases are TGTGCCAGCACCTTTAACAGGGGGCAAGATACGCAGTATTTT. Translation: CASTFNRGQDTQYF.